This is a list of T cell receptor beta chains from one sample in a study of cytomegalovirus exposure and HLA in healthy donors. Repertoires were generated with immunoSEQ multiplex PCR, while TCRdb's copy carries only in-frame clones and drops some. The sample shows about 170,000 clones, more than 75% of them seen only once. Source material: PBMCs. These receptors originate from a man aged 30 to 39 in good health and CMV-seropositive. Each CDR3 is given with its conserved first and last residue. D genes are given only for firm matches. The size entry is marked missing in some rows and otherwise reads once, few, many or a size class.

CDR3aa: CASSQRIRRGYTF; CDR3nt: TGCGCCAGCAGCCAGAGGATTAGAAGGGGCTACACCTTC; d_gene: NA; abundance: NA; j_gene: TRBJ1-2; v_gene: TRBV4-3
CDR3aa: CASSSPQGGAKETQYF; CDR3nt: TGTGCCAGCAGCTCGCCCCAGGGAGGTGCTAAAGAGACCCAGTACTTC; d_gene: NA; abundance: NA; j_gene: TRBJ2-5; v_gene: TRBV5-4
CDR3aa: CASSQQGVTLNSPLHF; CDR3nt: TGTGCCAGCAGCCAGCAGGGGGTCACTCTTAATTCACCCCTCCACTTT; d_gene: TRBD1; abundance: NA; j_gene: TRBJ1-6; v_gene: TRBV7-2
CDR3aa: CASSSEGQGTLYGYTF; CDR3nt: TGTGCCAGCAGCTCCGAGGGACAGGGGACACTCTATGGCTACACCTTC; d_gene: TRBD1; abundance: NA; j_gene: TRBJ1-2; v_gene: TRBV5-4
CDR3aa: CASSLARSDTDTQYF; CDR3nt: TGTGCCAGCAGCTTAGCGAGGAGCGACACAGATACGCAGTATTTT; d_gene: NA; abundance: NA; j_gene: TRBJ2-3; v_gene: TRBV7-9
CDR3aa: CASSIGTGVLEQFF; CDR3nt: TGTGCCAGTAGTATCGGGACAGGGGTGTTAGAGCAGTTCTTC; d_gene: TRBD1; abundance: NA; j_gene: TRBJ2-1; v_gene: TRBV19
CDR3aa: CASSSGTSNTEAFF; CDR3nt: TGTGCCAGCAGTTCCGGGACATCGAACACTGAAGCTTTCTTT; d_gene: NA; abundance: NA; j_gene: TRBJ1-1; v_gene: TRBV2
CDR3aa: CASRPTGPGNTIYF; CDR3nt: TGTGCCAGCAGGCCGACAGGGCCGGGAAACACCATATATTTT; d_gene: TRBD1; abundance: NA; j_gene: TRBJ1-3; v_gene: TRBV14
CDR3aa: CATSRATGIVSRTQYF; CDR3nt: TGTGCCACCAGCAGAGCGACAGGGATAGTTTCGAGGACCCAGTACTTC; d_gene: TRBD1; abundance: NA; j_gene: TRBJ2-5; v_gene: TRBV15
CDR3aa: CASSARGTGMGQPQHF; CDR3nt: TGTGCCAGCAGTGCCCGTGGGACAGGGATGGGCCAGCCCCAGCATTTT; d_gene: TRBD1; abundance: once; j_gene: TRBJ1-5; v_gene: TRBV28
CDR3aa: CASSLGQGYGYTF; CDR3nt: TGTGCCAGCAGCCTCGGACAGGGGTATGGCTACACCTTC; d_gene: TRBD1; abundance: NA; j_gene: TRBJ1-2; v_gene: TRBV7-9
CDR3aa: CASSSGGLAEDNEQFF; CDR3nt: TGTGCCAGCAGTTCAGGGGGACTAGCGGAAGACAATGAGCAGTTCTTC; d_gene: TRBD2; abundance: NA; j_gene: TRBJ2-1; v_gene: TRBV13
CDR3aa: CASTGEEYNEQFF; CDR3nt: TGTGCCAGCACCGGGGAGGAGTACAATGAGCAGTTCTTC; d_gene: NA; abundance: NA; j_gene: TRBJ2-1; v_gene: TRBV6-6
CDR3aa: CATSRGATGNTIYF; CDR3nt: TGTGCCACCAGCAGGGGCGCGACAGGGAACACCATATATTTT; d_gene: TRBD1; abundance: NA; j_gene: TRBJ1-3; v_gene: TRBV15
CDR3aa: CASSSTATGELFF; CDR3nt: TGTGCCAGCAGCTCGACAGCAACCGGGGAGCTGTTTTTT; d_gene: NA; abundance: NA; j_gene: TRBJ2-2; v_gene: TRBV11-3
CDR3aa: CASSLRTSGRPTDTQYF; CDR3nt: TGTGCCAGCAGCCTCCGGACTAGCGGGAGGCCCACAGATACGCAGTATTTT; d_gene: TRBD2; abundance: NA; j_gene: TRBJ2-3; v_gene: TRBV7-9
CDR3aa: CAWSVQWDRRYNEQFF; CDR3nt: TGTGCCTGGAGTGTACAATGGGACAGGAGATACAATGAGCAGTTCTTC; d_gene: TRBD1; abundance: once; j_gene: TRBJ2-1; v_gene: TRBV30
CDR3aa: CASSPRGASNYGYTF; CDR3nt: TGTGCCAGCAGCCCGCGGGGCGCATCTAACTATGGCTACACCTTC; d_gene: NA; abundance: NA; j_gene: TRBJ1-2; v_gene: TRBV11-3
CDR3aa: CASSQVSRGTEAFF; CDR3nt: TGTGCCAGCAGCCAAGTATCTCGAGGAACTGAAGCTTTCTTT; d_gene: NA; abundance: NA; j_gene: TRBJ1-1; v_gene: TRBV4-1
CDR3aa: CASRLGSQPGQGADTQYF; CDR3nt: TGTGCCAGCAGGTTGGGCTCGCAGCCGGGACAGGGCGCAGATACGCAGTATTTT; d_gene: TRBD1; abundance: NA; j_gene: TRBJ2-3; v_gene: TRBV5-5
CDR3aa: CASSSWDSLNTEAFF; CDR3nt: TGTGCCAGCAGCTCCTGGGACAGCTTGAACACTGAAGCTTTCTTT; d_gene: TRBD1; abundance: few; j_gene: TRBJ1-1; v_gene: TRBV5-4
CDR3aa: CASSRQGATNEKLFF; CDR3nt: TGTGCCAGCTCCAGACAGGGGGCAACTAATGAAAAACTGTTTTTT; d_gene: TRBD1; abundance: NA; j_gene: TRBJ1-4; v_gene: TRBV2
CDR3aa: CASSWGIAGGPDTQYF; CDR3nt: TGTGCCAGCAGTTGGGGAATAGCGGGAGGCCCAGATACGCAGTATTTT; d_gene: TRBD2; abundance: NA; j_gene: TRBJ2-3; v_gene: TRBV2
CDR3aa: CASSPRPGGEQYF; CDR3nt: TGTGCCAGCAGCCCCCGCCCGGGGGGCGAGCAGTACTTC; d_gene: TRBD2; abundance: NA; j_gene: TRBJ2-7; v_gene: TRBV11-3
CDR3aa: CASSRGTGSSNQPQHF; CDR3nt: TGTGCCAGTAGCCGAGGGACAGGATCGAGCAATCAGCCCCAGCATTTT; d_gene: TRBD1; abundance: NA; j_gene: TRBJ1-5; v_gene: TRBV19
CDR3aa: CASRTRLVEYEQFF; CDR3nt: TGCGCCAGCAGGACGAGACTAGTAGAGTATGAGCAGTTCTTC; d_gene: NA; abundance: once; j_gene: TRBJ2-1; v_gene: TRBV5-1
CDR3aa: CASSLQSSYEQYF; CDR3nt: TGTGCCAGCAGCTTACAGAGCTCCTACGAGCAGTACTTC; d_gene: NA; abundance: NA; j_gene: TRBJ2-7; v_gene: TRBV5-6
CDR3aa: CASSPLDRRAGEKLFF; CDR3nt: TGTGCCAGCAGCCCCCTTGACAGGCGCGCGGGTGAAAAACTGTTTTTT; d_gene: NA; abundance: NA; j_gene: TRBJ1-4; v_gene: TRBV25-1
CDR3aa: CASSLRSGNTEAFF; CDR3nt: TGTGCCAGCAGCTTAAGATCGGGGAACACTGAAGCTTTCTTT; d_gene: NA; abundance: NA; j_gene: TRBJ1-1; v_gene: TRBV11-2
CDR3aa: CASTLRGAGTGELFF; CDR3nt: TGTGCCAGCACCCTTCGGGGGGCCGGCACCGGGGAGCTGTTTTTT; d_gene: NA; abundance: NA; j_gene: TRBJ2-2; v_gene: TRBV6-5
CDR3aa: CASSPMEGKYEQFF; CDR3nt: TGTGCCAGCAGCCCCATGGAGGGAAAATATGAGCAGTTCTTC; d_gene: NA; abundance: NA; j_gene: TRBJ2-1; v_gene: TRBV5-4
CDR3aa: CAWSEQGNEQYF; CDR3nt: TGTGCCTGGAGTGAGCAGGGAAACGAGCAGTACTTC; d_gene: NA; abundance: NA; j_gene: TRBJ2-7; v_gene: TRBV30
CDR3aa: CASSVVGTSGRAEQFF; CDR3nt: TGTGCCAGCAGCGTAGTCGGGACTAGCGGGAGGGCTGAGCAGTTCTTC; d_gene: TRBD2; abundance: NA; j_gene: TRBJ2-1; v_gene: TRBV9
CDR3aa: CASINPGGYSYGYTF; CDR3nt: TGTGCCAGTATCAATCCAGGGGGCTACAGCTATGGCTACACCTTC; d_gene: TRBD1; abundance: NA; j_gene: TRBJ1-2; v_gene: TRBV19
CDR3aa: CASSRTSGGQETQYF; CDR3nt: TGTGCCAGCAGCCGGACTAGCGGGGGCCAAGAGACCCAGTACTTC; d_gene: TRBD2; abundance: NA; j_gene: TRBJ2-5; v_gene: TRBV4-2
CDR3aa: CAWSGTVNEKLFF; CDR3nt: TGTGCCTGGAGTGGGACAGTCAATGAAAAACTGTTTTTT; d_gene: NA; abundance: NA; j_gene: TRBJ1-4; v_gene: TRBV30
CDR3aa: CASSASKRTVYGYTF; CDR3nt: TGTGCCAGCAGCGCAAGTAAGAGGACAGTCTATGGCTACACCTTC; d_gene: NA; abundance: NA; j_gene: TRBJ1-2; v_gene: TRBV9
CDR3aa: CASSPLAGPPYGYTF; CDR3nt: TGTGCCAGCAGCCCGCTGGCGGGCCCCCCCTATGGCTACACCTTC; d_gene: NA; abundance: NA; j_gene: TRBJ1-2; v_gene: TRBV7-9
CDR3aa: CASSDITDTQYF; CDR3nt: TGTGCCAGCAGTGACATCACAGATACGCAGTATTTT; d_gene: NA; abundance: NA; j_gene: TRBJ2-3; v_gene: TRBV27
CDR3aa: CASSETGSGNEKLFF; CDR3nt: TGTGCCAGCAGCGAGACAGGGAGTGGTAATGAAAAACTGTTTTTT; d_gene: TRBD1; abundance: NA; j_gene: TRBJ1-4; v_gene: TRBV14
CDR3aa: CSSSPPTSGNTGELFF; CDR3nt: TGTTCCAGCAGCCCCCCCACAAGCGGGAACACCGGGGAGCTGTTTTTT; d_gene: NA; abundance: NA; j_gene: TRBJ2-2; v_gene: TRBV7-9
CDR3aa: CASSSTGVETQYF; CDR3nt: TGTGCCAGCAGCTCCACAGGGGTGGAGACCCAGTACTTC; d_gene: TRBD1; abundance: NA; j_gene: TRBJ2-5; v_gene: TRBV5-6
CDR3aa: CASSLGAPLDYGYTF; CDR3nt: TGTGCCAGCAGTTTAGGGGCACCCCTCGACTATGGCTACACCTTC; d_gene: NA; abundance: NA; j_gene: TRBJ1-2; v_gene: TRBV27
CDR3aa: CASSFQATSTDTQYF; CDR3nt: TGCGCCAGCAGCTTCCAGGCTACTAGCACAGATACGCAGTATTTT; d_gene: NA; abundance: NA; j_gene: TRBJ2-3; v_gene: TRBV5-1
CDR3aa: CASSQLSFRDRGTGELFF; CDR3nt: TGTGCCAGCAGCCAACTTTCCTTCCGGGACAGGGGAACCGGGGAGCTGTTTTTT; d_gene: TRBD1; abundance: once; j_gene: TRBJ2-2; v_gene: TRBV4-2
CDR3aa: CASSPNRDTEAFF; CDR3nt: TGTGCCAGCTCTCCAAACAGGGACACTGAAGCTTTCTTT; d_gene: NA; abundance: few; j_gene: TRBJ1-1; v_gene: TRBV18
CDR3aa: CSSSSSGRPTYEQYF; CDR3nt: TGTTCCAGCAGCTCTAGCGGGAGGCCCACCTACGAGCAGTACTTC; d_gene: TRBD2; abundance: NA; j_gene: TRBJ2-7; v_gene: TRBV7-9
CDR3aa: CASSPDGRAEAFF; CDR3nt: TGCGCCAGCAGCCCTGACGGGCGGGCTGAAGCTTTCTTT; d_gene: NA; abundance: NA; j_gene: TRBJ1-1; v_gene: TRBV5-1
CDR3aa: CASSQDLEDYTDTQYF; CDR3nt: TGCGCCAGCAGCCAAGATCTGGAGGATTACACAGATACGCAGTATTTT; d_gene: NA; abundance: NA; j_gene: TRBJ2-3; v_gene: TRBV4-3
CDR3aa: CASSPPGAYGYTF; CDR3nt: TGTGCCAGCTCACCACCGGGGGCCTATGGCTACACCTTC; d_gene: NA; abundance: NA; j_gene: TRBJ1-2; v_gene: TRBV18
CDR3aa: CASRRTGEAEAFF; CDR3nt: TGTGCCAGCAGGAGGACAGGGGAGGCTGAAGCTTTCTTT; d_gene: TRBD1; abundance: NA; j_gene: TRBJ1-1; v_gene: TRBV6-5
CDR3aa: CSVDVDSTYGYTF; CDR3nt: TGCAGCGTTGATGTGGACAGCACCTATGGCTACACCTTC; d_gene: NA; abundance: NA; j_gene: TRBJ1-2; v_gene: TRBV29-1
CDR3aa: CASSLGLAGGQETQYF; CDR3nt: TGTGCCAGCAGCTTAGGACTAGCGGGGGGCCAAGAGACCCAGTACTTC; d_gene: TRBD2; abundance: NA; j_gene: TRBJ2-5; v_gene: TRBV7-2